These T cell receptor beta chains were read from a single sample in a study of identical twins. TCRdb fed the 5' RACE reads into MiXCR, producing one record per CDR3 protein. There are approximately 210,000 distinct CDR3 sequences in the sample; 6.5% occur only once, and approximately 14% lies in the top ten. These data also formed part of another study, on T cells expressing NK-cell markers.

What was sequenced was CD8+ T cells sorted from blood. These TCRs come from a woman aged 18-30 years in good health. CDR3s include the opening cysteine and the closing phenylalanine or tryptophan. Each record gives: clone size, D gene, V gene, J gene, CDR3 DNA, CDR3 protein. A D gene is named only where the DNA matches it firmly. Rows give clone size only sometimes, using once, few, many, or a class for an expanded clone.

>.|TRBD1|TRBV6-1|TRBJ1-1
TGTGCCAGCCAGATTGGGACAGGGATCATGAACACTGAAGCTTTCTTT
CASQIGTGIMNTEAFF
>few|.|TRBV6-5|TRBJ2-7
TGTGCCAGCAGTTTCTCAGGGCTCGGCGAGCAGTACTTC
CASSFSGLGEQYF
>few|TRBD2|TRBV20-1|TRBJ2-1
TGCAGTGCTTTGGGGAGCGGGGGATCCTACAATGAGCAGTTCTTC
CSALGSGGSYNEQFF
>few|.|TRBV6-5|TRBJ2-2
TGTGCCAGCAGTTATGGGGGTTATAACACCGGGGAGCTGTTTTTT
CASSYGGYNTGELFF
>.|.|TRBV20-1|TRBJ2-7
TGCAGTGCTAGTCTAACGTTTGAGGGCACGGAGCAGTACTTC
CSASLTFEGTEQYF
>few|TRBD2|TRBV10-2|TRBJ2-1
TGCGCCAGCAGTGAGTTGGGACTAGCGGGTGAGCAGTTCTTC
CASSELGLAGEQFF
>.|.|TRBV10-3|TRBJ2-5
TGTGCCATCAAAGGTCGGGGGACCCAAGAGACCCAGTACTTC
CAIKGRGTQETQYF
>few|.|TRBV7-2|TRBJ2-3
TGTGCCAGCAGCTCCGGACCCCGGCGGGGCACAGATACGCAGTATTTT
CASSSGPRRGTDTQYF
>many|.|TRBV5-1|TRBJ2-7
TGCGCCAGCAGCCCGGCGGGGTTGCCCTACGAGCAGTACTTC
CASSPAGLPYEQYF
>few|.|TRBV6-6|TRBJ1-1
TGTGCCCGGGTAGAGGGTTTCGCTGAAGCTTTCTTT
CARVEGFAEAFF
>many|.|TRBV7-2|TRBJ2-7
TGTGCCAGCAGCTTAGGGACTCATTACGAGCAGTACTTC
CASSLGTHYEQYF
>few|.|TRBV20-1|TRBJ1-2
TGCAGTGCTACCTTGAGAGAACTTAACTATGGCTACACCTTC
CSATLRELNYGYTF
>few|.|TRBV9|TRBJ2-3
TGTGCCAGCAGCGTAGCGGGGTCCCGAACAGATACGCAGTATTTT
CASSVAGSRTDTQYF
>few|.|TRBV9|TRBJ1-1
TGTGCCAGCAGCACCATGGCAGGAGCTGAAGCTTTCTTT
CASSTMAGAEAFF
>.|.|TRBV30|TRBJ1-1
TGTGCCTGGAATTTCCAGGAGAACACTGAAGCTTTCTTT
CAWNFQENTEAFF
>.|.|TRBV12-3/TRBV12-4|TRBJ1-2
TGTGCCAGCATTGGGCCGGGTGGCTACACCTTC
CASIGPGGYTF
>few|TRBD1|TRBV7-9|TRBJ1-1
TGTGCCAGCAGCTCTACGGGACAGGGGGGCACTGAAGCTTTCTTT
CASSSTGQGGTEAFF
>few|.|TRBV6-1|TRBJ2-7
TGTGCCAGCCGACCACATGACCGAAACTCCTACGAGCAGTACTTC
CASRPHDRNSYEQYF
>few|TRBD2|TRBV29-1|TRBJ2-7
TGCAGCGTTGAAGGGTTTAGCGGGAGCCCCTACGAGCAGTACTTC
CSVEGFSGSPYEQYF
>few|.|TRBV5-1|TRBJ1-2
TGCGCCAGCAGCTCGGGGGGGCTCCCAGCTAACTATGGCTACACCTTC
CASSSGGLPANYGYTF
>many|.|TRBV6-2/TRBV6-3|TRBJ2-1
TGTGCCAGCAGTTACTCGATACGGGGGCATGAGCAGTTCTTC
CASSYSIRGHEQFF
>many|.|TRBV7-9|TRBJ2-3
TGTGCCAGCAGGACGGGCACAGATACGCAGTATTTT
CASRTGTDTQYF
>few|TRBD1|TRBV27|TRBJ2-5
TGTGCCAGCAGTATGACAGGGGGCAGGGAGACCCAGTACTTC
CASSMTGGRETQYF
>.|.|TRBV27|TRBJ1-4
TGTGCCAGCAGTTCCCTTGGCGGGGGTAATGAAAAACTGTTTTTT
CASSSLGGGNEKLFF
>.|TRBD2|TRBV6-2/TRBV6-3|TRBJ2-5
TGTGCCAGCAGTTACTCCCCCGGCCCCCTTTCCAGCGGGGCCGAGGGCGAGACCCAGTACTTC
CASSYSPGPLSSGAEGETQYF
>many|TRBD2|TRBV29-1|TRBJ2-1
TGCAGCGGGGATGGGGAGCGGGACGGGGCCTACAATGAGCAGTTCTTC
CSGDGERDGAYNEQFF